This entry lists 14 T cell receptor beta chains sequenced from one sample in a study of vaccination and CD4 T cells after COVID-19. Scientists ran DNA taken from cultured CD4+ T cells through the Oncomine TCR Beta short-read assay for sequencing. TCRdb passed the PCR reads through MiXCR, listing each CDR3 protein once. The sample lists 10,000 to 15,000 distinct CDR3 sequences; roughly 60% were seen once. No antigen has been assigned to these receptors. Treatment here: approximately 9-day PBMC culture with coronavirus spike peptide pools or control peptides (ViraFEST assay). Sequencing was done on a sample of CD4+ T cells from blood, cultured in vitro. These receptors came from a human donor who had recovered from COVID-19.

The CDR3 reads CSARVSGLAEETQYF. The CDR3 coding sequence is TGCAGTGCTAGGGTCTCGGGACTAGCAGAAGAGACCCAGTACTTC. The gene calls are TRBV20-1 and TRBJ2-5; TRBD2 agrees at 9 bases. Germline values: CDR1 DFQATT, CDR2 SNEGSKA (reference sequence). The CDR3 sequence is 15 residues long. Trimming removed 3 bases from V and 3 bases from J; junction bases left unmatched: 8.

V is TRBV20-1 and J is TRBJ1-6; TRBD1 aligns across 9 bases. The CDR3 consists of 16 residues. Germline V CDR1 and CDR2: DFQATT, SNEGSKA (reference sequence). V lost 0 bases to trimming and J lost 5 bases; unmatched junction nucleotides: 5. The CDR3 spells CSARDPRTGDNSPLHF. DNA for the CDR3: TGCAGTGCTAGAGATCCTCGGACAGGGGATAATTCACCCCTCCACTTT.

This clonotype was detected only a few times. J is TRBJ1-4 and V is TRBV29-1, with TRBD1 identical over 9 bases. Germline V gene data show CDR1 as SQVTM and CDR2 as ANQGSEA. The ends lost 6 bases at V and 5 bases at J; junction bases unmatched: 4. The CDR3 loop spans 13 amino acids. Here the CDR3 DNA reads TGCAGCGTGACCGGGACAGGGAATGAAAAACTGTTTTTT. It encodes CSVTGTGNEKLFF.

This chain uses TRBV27 with TRBJ2-3, with TRBD2 identical over 10 bases. The CDR3 is 15 residues long. Trimming at V came to 5 bases and at J to 0 bases, leaving 2 bases not matched to a gene. Germline values: CDR1 MNHEY, CDR2 SMNVEV (reference sequence). CDR3 sequence reads: CASSPGLASTDTQYF. As DNA, the CDR3 is TGTGCCAGCAGTCCGGGACTAGCGAGCACAGATACGCAGTATTTT.

The genes are TRBV24-1 and TRBJ1-2; no clear D gene. CDR3 length equals 12 residues. Trimming removed 7 bases at V and 3 bases at J, with 8 bases between. Germline values: CDR1 KGHDR, CDR2 SFDVKD. CDR3 residues: CATRDDYYGYTF. As DNA, the CDR3 is TGTGCCACCAGAGACGATTACTATGGCTACACCTTC.

The chain is built from TRBV20-1 and TRBJ1-5; perhaps TRBD1 as D (6 bases). V was cut by 6 bases and J by 0 bases, with 12 bases left in between. Per germline, CDR1 DFQATT and CDR2 SNEGSKA (reference sequence). The CDR3 is made up of 14 amino acids. For the CDR3, the DNA is TGCAGTGCAACGACAGGTTATAGCAATCAGCCCCAGCATTTT. Amino acid sequence: CSATTGYSNQPQHF.

The chain links TRBV12-3 or TRBV12-4 to TRBJ2-3; D might be TRBD2 (5 bases). V gave up 7 bases and J gave up 2 bases, with 10 bases separating them. The CDR3 has 13 residues. CDR3 sequence reads: CASIRTVTDTQYF. The CDR3 DNA reads as TGTGCCAGCATTCGGACTGTCACAGATACGCAGTATTTT.

This clonotype was seen more than once but under ten times. This sequence joins TRBV6-1 and TRBJ1-5; 7 bases align to TRBD1. V gave up 6 bases and J gave up 0 bases; unmatched junction bases: 5. CDR1 and CDR2 from the germline V gene are MNHNS and SASEGT. The CDR3 totals 15 residues. CDR3 protein: CASSGQVNSNQPQHF. For the CDR3, the DNA is TGTGCCAGCAGCGGACAGGTCAATAGCAATCAGCCCCAGCATTTT.

The V and J genes are TRBV19 and TRBJ1-5; TRBD1 might be the D (5 bases). V dropped 8 bases and J dropped 3 bases, with 14 bases sitting between them. The CDR3 is made up of 14 amino acids. Looked up from germline, CDR1 is LNHDA and CDR2 is SQIVND (reference sequence). DNA for the CDR3: TGTGCCAGTGCAGGGTGGTATGACAATCAGCCCCAGCATTTT. Translating it yields CASAGWYDNQPQHF.

The chain joins TRBV7-3 to TRBJ2-2; D tentatively fits TRBD1 or TRBD2 (5 bases each). The V gene's germline CDR1 is SGHTA and CDR2 FQGTGA. Trimming took off 1 base at V and 7 bases at J, with 10 bases between the two ends. This CDR3 is built from 14 residues. CDR3 DNA sequence: TGTGCCAGCAGCTTAAGCGCTGGGGGCGGGGAGCTGTTTTTT. Protein product: CASSLSAGGGELFF.

The chain employs TRBV10-3 and TRBJ1-6; TRBD1 is a possible D gene (6 bases). V was cut by 10 bases and J by 7 bases, with 14 bases left in between. The CDR3 runs 13 residues. Germline CDR1 and CDR2: ENHRY and SYGVKD. The CDR3: CASLDRWNSPLHF. CDR3 DNA: TGTGCCAGCCTAGACAGGTGGAATTCACCCCTCCACTTT.

This clonotype has a handful of counts. The rearrangement links TRBV7-6 to TRBJ1-3, with TRBD1 identical over 9 bases. V lost 4 bases and J lost 3; bases outside the gene matches: 7. Germline V gene lookup returns CDR1 SGHVS and CDR2 FNYEAQ. This CDR3 spans 16 amino acids. CDR3 sequence: CASSSTRGQGGNTIYF. CDR3 DNA sequence: TGTGCCAGCAGCTCCACCCGGGGACAGGGTGGAAACACCATATATTTT.

This clonotype has a handful of counts. This chain uses TRBV19 with TRBJ2-3, with TRBD1 as a possible D gene (5 bases). The CDR3 is 15 amino acids. The V and J ends lost 3 bases and 1 base respectively, with 11 bases between them. In germline, CDR1 is LNHDA, CDR2 SQIVND (reference sequence). The CDR3 DNA sequence: TGTGCCAGTAGTATTCAGGGATCTGGCACAGATACGCAGTATTTT. Translated, it gives CASSIQGSGTDTQYF.

This clonotype was observed a handful of times. The rearrangement joins TRBV27 to TRBJ2-2; D remains ambiguous. Per the germline V gene, CDR1 is MNHEY and CDR2 is SMNVEV (reference sequence). The CDR3 covers 17 residues. Trimming cost V 6 bases and J 0 bases, with 17 bases left between them. The CDR3 is CASSRRPLSTNTGELFF. The DNA of the CDR3 is TGTGCCAGCAGCCGGCGACCTTTATCCACGAACACCGGGGAGCTGTTTTTT.